This passage covers 23 T cell receptor beta chains from one sample sequenced in a study of tumor-infiltrating lymphocytes in primary liver carcinoma. Co-extraction of RNA and DNA was performed on about 18-33 mg of unsorted bulk tissue. The researchers produced TCR beta cDNA from around 500 ng total RNA with a constant-region primer. Slightly modified ARM-PCR, run as three nested multiplex PCR rounds, produced the TCR beta libraries. Investigators reported that the first two PCR rounds, at about 9 cycles each, used TRBV1-TRBV30 forward primers with a C-beta reverse primer. TCRdb analysed the multiplex PCR reads with MiXCR anew, one entry per CDR3 protein. This sample has roughly 120,000 distinct CDR3 sequences; roughly 69% occur once, and the top ten carry around 8.5%. Input material: liver tumor tissue from sampling region 1. The subset: tumor region T1, superior pole. These receptors were taken from a woman aged 55-69 years with primary liver carcinoma and hepatitis B virus infection.

With regard to this clonotype: Germline and junction disagree at one end, which may indicate a read error. The chain employs TRBV11-2 and TRBJ2-3; TRBD2 matches at 9 bases. Germline assignment: CDR1 SGHAT and CDR2 FQNNGV. This CDR3 has 12 amino acids. Here the CDR3 DNA reads TGTACCAGCTGCGCCCCTAGCGGGATGGAGTATTTT. Translated: CTSCAPSGMEYF.

Remarks on this clonotype: At one end, the junction sequence differs from germline, possibly due to a read error. The V call is TRBV11-2, the J call TRBJ2-2; 7 nucleotides line up with TRBD2. In germline, CDR1 is SGHAT, CDR2 FQNNGV. The CDR3 extends over 17 amino acids. CDR3 coding DNA: TGTGTCAGCAGCCACCCTTCCGGGGGGTCGAACACCGGGGAGCTGTTTTTT. Its translation is CVSSHPSGGSNTGELFF.

This clonotype showed up many times. The gene calls are TRBV10-1 and TRBJ2-7; the match to TRBD2 covers 7 bases. CDR3 length: 14 residues. Germline CDR1 is WNHNN and CDR2 is SYGVQD (reference sequence). V lost 2 bases and J lost 6; bases outside the gene matches: 7. Here the CDR3 reads CASSEGTGLVEQYF. In DNA, the CDR3 is TGCGCCAGCAGTGAGGGAACCGGACTAGTCGAGCAGTACTTC.

In regard to this clonotype: Compared with germline, one end of the junction differs, possibly owing to a read error. V usage is TRBV29-1 and J usage is TRBJ1-2; D remains ambiguous. Germline loops: CDR1 SQVTM, CDR2 ANQGSEA. The CDR3 has 10 residues. The CDR3 nucleotides are TGCAGCGTGGGAGGGTATGGCTCCACCTTC. It encodes CSVGGYGSTF.

Concerning this clonotype: Just one base apart from a much larger clone, this may be a read error. The genes are TRBV29-1 and TRBJ2-5; D is perhaps TRBD2 (6 bases). V lost 4 bases to trimming and J lost 6 bases, with 12 bases between them. Germline V CDR1 and CDR2: SQVTM, ANQGSEA. The CDR3 totals 12 residues. CDR3 sequence reads: CSVVEGAKTQYF. The CDR3 DNA reads as TGCAGCGTTGTGGAGGGCGCAAAGACCCAGTACTTC.

Many counts were recorded for this clonotype. This rearrangement joins TRBV12-3 or TRBV12-4 to TRBJ1-1, with D uncertain. V was trimmed by 5 bases and J by 9 bases, leaving 10 bases between them. This CDR3 is built from 11 residues. The chain's CDR3 is CASSLGAQAFF. DNA of the CDR3: TGTGCCAGCAGTCTAGGAGCTCAAGCTTTCTTT.

This clonotype showed up many times. The V call is TRBV28, the J call TRBJ2-7; 7 nucleotides line up with TRBD1. Germline-derived CDR1 and CDR2 are MDHEN and SYDVKM. The CDR3 loop spans 15 amino acids. Unmatched junction bases numbered 8, after V lost 6 bases and J lost 0 bases. The CDR3 loop is CASSQLQGSSYEQYF. CDR3 DNA sequence: TGTGCCAGCAGCCAACTACAGGGGAGCTCCTACGAGCAGTACTTC.

Regarding this clonotype: A junction boundary mismatches the germline segment, possibly from a read error. The CDR3 region is CPSSWASGAEQFF. The DNA of the CDR3 is TGTCCCAGTAGTTGGGCTAGCGGGGCAGAGCAGTTCTTC. V usage is TRBV11-2 and J usage is TRBJ2-1; 9 positions match TRBD2. Germline V CDR1 and CDR2: SGHAT, FQNNGV. The CDR3 is 13 residues long.

The V call is TRBV7-9, the J call TRBJ2-5, with D possibly being TRBD2 (5 bases). There are 15 residues in the CDR3. Trimming left V 4 bases short and J 5 bases short, with 17 bases between. CDR1 is SEHNR and CDR2 is FQNEAQ in the germline V gene (reference sequence). The CDR3 sequence is CASSSWASNVETQYF. As DNA, the CDR3 is TGTGCCAGCAGCTCCTGGGCTAGCAACGTTGAGACCCAGTACTTC.

This clonotype was seen a single time. The germline gene is not matched at one end of the junction; a read error may be the cause. The J gene is TRBJ2-1, the V gene TRBV12-3 or TRBV12-4; D is unclear. The CDR3 runs to 12 residues. The CDR3 coding sequence is TGTGTCAGCAGTTTAGCTTGGGGTGAGCAGTTCTTC. Translating gives CVSSLAWGEQFF.

Details on this clonotype: The conserved closing phenylalanine or tryptophan is absent in this CDR3, likely reflecting a read error. The chain has TRBV6-5 and TRBJ2-2; weak D call: TRBD1 (10 bases). This CDR3 comprises 19 residues. Trimming took off 2 bases at V and 0 bases at J, with 19 bases between the two ends. Germline CDR1 is MNHEY and CDR2 is SVGAGI. In nucleotides, the CDR3 is TGTGCCAGCAGTTACCGCGGGGGGGACAGGGGTGCGAACACCGGGGAGCTGTTTTTG. It translates to CASSYRGGDRGANTGELFL.

This clonotype was detected a few times. The final CDR3 position lacks the conserved phenylalanine or tryptophan, pointing to a likely read error. This chain uses TRBV12-3 or TRBV12-4 with TRBJ1-1; D not certain. The CDR3 sequence is 14 residues long. V shed 1 base and J shed 1 base, with 7 bases lying between them. CDR3 coding DNA: TGTGCCAGCAGTTTAGGGCATAAGAACACTGAAGCTTTCTGT. As protein: CASSLGHKNTEAFC.

About this clonotype: The junction differs from germline at one of its ends, possibly a read error. The chain combines TRBV11-1 with TRBJ2-7; D gene unclear. The CDR3 has 14 amino acids. CDR1 and CDR2 from the germline V gene are SGHAT and FQDESV (reference sequence). CDR3: CASSFYGSSYEQCF. CDR3 nucleotides: TGTGCCAGCAGCTTTTACGGTAGTTCCTACGAGCAGTGCTTC.

On this clonotype: Given a much more abundant clone one base away, this may be a read error. This rearrangement joins TRBV6-1 to TRBJ1-1; 9 bases agree with TRBD1. Trimming took 6 bases from V and 4 from J; bases not matched to a gene: 9. Germline CDR1 reads MNHNS; CDR2 reads SASEGT. The CDR3 extends over 15 amino acids. CDR3 amino acids: CASRAGTGLGTEAFF. The CDR3 coding sequence is TGTGCCAGCAGGGCCGGGACAGGGTTGGGCACTGAAGCTTTCTTT.

Comment on this clonotype: This may be a read error, as it is one base from a much larger clone. The chain joins TRBV7-9 to TRBJ1-1, with TRBD1 matching over 10 bases. The CDR3 is made up of 14 amino acids. With 5 bases clipped from V and 3 bases from J, the junction kept 3 bases outside the gene matches. Per germline, CDR1 SEHNR and CDR2 FQNEAQ (reference sequence). The CDR3 nucleotides read TGTGCCAGCAGCCTGGACAGGGGGGACACTGAAGCTTTCTTT. Protein: CASSLDRGDTEAFF.

With respect to this clonotype: The conserved closing phenylalanine or tryptophan is absent in this CDR3, likely reflecting a read error. The chain is built from TRBV5-4 and TRBJ2-7; no clear D. The V gene's germline CDR1 is SGHNT and CDR2 YYREEE (reference sequence). There are 13 residues in the CDR3. The CDR3 region is CTSSSTKNYEQYL. In DNA form, the CDR3 reads TGTACCAGCAGCTCCACGAAAAACTACGAGCAGTACCTC.

On this clonotype itself: A clone one base away is much larger, so this may be a read error. V and J are TRBV6-5 and TRBJ2-5; maybe TRBD2 (6 bases). The CDR3 covers 12 residues. The germline V gene encodes CDR1 MNHEY and CDR2 SVGAGI. The CDR3 reads CASTGVDRTRYF. The CDR3 DNA reads TGTGCCAGCACGGGGGTAGATAGGACCCGGTACTTC.

This clonotype was seen only a few times. CDR3 sequence: CASSAPLGTSGSKSYEQYF. CDR3 coding DNA: TGTGCCAGCAGCGCGCCACTCGGGACTAGCGGGAGTAAAAGTTACGAGCAGTACTTC. The chain is built from TRBV28 and TRBJ2-7; 14 nucleotides align to TRBD2. The germline gives CDR1 MDHEN, CDR2 SYDVKM. The CDR3 is made up of 19 amino acids. V dropped 6 bases and J dropped 4; count of bases not matched to a gene: 17.

The chain links TRBV13 to TRBJ2-7; no reliable D call. This CDR3 region has 12 residues. CDR1 and CDR2 (germline): PRHDT, FYEKMQ (reference sequence). With 2 bases removed from V and 10 bases from J, the gap between germline ends came to 12 bases. The CDR3 nucleotides are TGTGCCAGCAGCTTAACTCCCGGTGATCAGTACTTC. Encoded protein: CASSLTPGDQYF.

About this clonotype: At one end, the junction sequence differs from germline, possibly due to a read error. The chain is built from TRBV28 and TRBJ1-4, with a tentative D call TRBD1 (6 bases). This CDR3 spans 14 amino acids. Germline V gene data show CDR1 as MDHEN and CDR2 as SYDVKM. The DNA for the CDR3 is TGTGCCAGCAGACCGAGGGGGGGTAGTGAAAAACTGCTTTTT. Translation gives CASRPRGGSEKLLF. Using reference TRBV28 and TRBJ1-4 for the parts outside the CDR3, the full variable domain is DVKVTQSSRYLVKRTGEKVFLECVQDMDHENMFWYRQDPGLGLRLIYFSYDVKMKEKGDIPEGYSVSREKKERFSLILESASTNQTSMYLCASRPRGGSEKLLFGSGTQLSVL.

Remarks on this clonotype: This may arise from a read error, as a much more abundant clone is one base away. The chain joins TRBV6-6 to TRBJ1-5; perhaps TRBD1 as D (5 bases). There are 17 residues in the CDR3. Germline CDR1 MNHNY, CDR2 SVGAGI (reference sequence). V lost 0 bases and J lost 6, with 18 bases in between. The CDR3 loop is CASSYSKVAGTRQPQHF. CDR3 nucleotides: TGTGCCAGCAGTTACTCGAAGGTGGCAGGGACCCGTCAGCCCCAGCATTTT.

Worth noting for this clonotype: This may stem from a read error, because a much larger clone lies one nucleotide away. CDR3 protein: CASSQDHWTSYEQYF. Written as DNA, the CDR3 is TGCGCCAGCAGCCAAGATCATTGGACTAGCTACGAGCAGTACTTC. This chain joins TRBV4-1 and TRBJ2-7; TRBD2 matches at 7 bases. J was trimmed by 3 bases and V by 0 bases; bases with no gene match: 5. Per germline, CDR1 MGHRA and CDR2 YSYEKL. This CDR3 contains 15 residues.

The chain links TRBV10-1 to TRBJ2-1; 8 bases map to TRBD2. V shed 5 bases and J 9 bases; nucleotides not matched to a gene: 9. The length of the CDR3 is 14 residues. Germline V gene sequence: CDR1 WNHNN, CDR2 SYGVQD (reference sequence). Written as DNA, the CDR3 is TGCGCCAGCAGTCTTATCGGGAGGGCTGGTGAGCAGTTCTTC. It translates to CASSLIGRAGEQFF.